This entry is about one TCR beta chain. The antigen is unknown. Assay: immunoSEQ multiplex PCR; the TCRdb copy retains only in-frame clones and omits some. The table records more than 80,000 clones, 85% to 90% of them present only once. Doses given second, at about 4 or about 12 weeks, were pooled. This sample was taken from a study of T cell responses to AZD1222 COVID-19 vaccine. General study results and limits: Increases in Spike-specific TCR breadth and depth were seen after two AZD1222 doses. Most donors were white British and more were female, and clonal diversity was possibly underestimated. Variant regions that are unmutated are reportedly the target of nearly half of spike-specific TCRs.

V lost 0 bases and J lost 9; bases outside the gene matches: 10. Germline V gives CDR1 GTSNPN, CDR2 SVGIG (reference sequence). CDR3 size: 15 residues. The V gene is TRBV30, the J gene TRBJ1-5; 8 bases fit TRBD1. The receptor's source is an adult who received the AZD1222 COVID-19 vaccine. The source was peripheral blood, collected 28 days after the second AZD1222 dose. This CDR3 is CAWSVGQGWLRPQHF. Written as DNA, the CDR3 is TGTGCCTGGAGTGTAGGACAGGGTTGGTTGCGGCCCCAGCATTTT.